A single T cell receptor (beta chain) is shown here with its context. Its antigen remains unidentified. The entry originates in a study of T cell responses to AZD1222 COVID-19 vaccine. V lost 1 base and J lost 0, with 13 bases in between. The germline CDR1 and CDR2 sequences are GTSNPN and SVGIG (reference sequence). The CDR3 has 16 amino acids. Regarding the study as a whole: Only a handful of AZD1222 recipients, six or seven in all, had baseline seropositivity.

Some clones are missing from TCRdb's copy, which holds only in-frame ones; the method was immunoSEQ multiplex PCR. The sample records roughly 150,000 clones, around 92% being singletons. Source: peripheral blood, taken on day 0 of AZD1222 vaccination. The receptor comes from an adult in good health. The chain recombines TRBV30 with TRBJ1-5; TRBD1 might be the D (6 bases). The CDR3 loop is CAWSGGTPYSNQPQHF. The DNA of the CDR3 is TGTGCCTGGAGTGGCGGGACACCTTATAGCAATCAGCCCCAGCATTTT.